Below are 21 T cell receptor beta chains sequenced from a single sample in a study of post-analysis software for immune sequencing data. Study-wide results and limits: Roughly five TRBV segments appeared more often in patients than in controls, and TRBV5-6, TRBV5-1 and TRBV20-1 were among these.

These receptors' targets are unknown. Unique molecular identifiers were built into the TCR beta cDNA libraries. TCRdb analysed the PCR reads with MiXCR anew, one entry per CDR3 protein. The data hold 350,000 to 500,000 distinct CDR3 sequences, with over 30% observed a single time. The source material was blood. These receptors were taken from a girl aged 2 to 9 with multiple sclerosis.

The chain carries TRBV20-1 and TRBJ1-6, with a tentative D call TRBD1 (5 bases). CDR3 length equals 15 residues. CDR1 is DFQATT, CDR2 SNEGSKA, per germline (reference sequence). V lost 6 bases to trimming and J lost 0 bases, with 12 bases between them. The CDR3, as DNA: TGCAGTGCCCCGTGGGGGAGCTCCTATAATTCACCCCTCCACTTT. This encodes CSAPWGSSYNSPLHF.

In regard to this clonotype: Sequence at one end of the junction differs from germline and may be a read error. The chain links TRBV20-1 to TRBJ1-5; D call uncertain. The CDR3 has 16 residues. Germline CDR1 reads DFQATT; CDR2 reads SNEGSKA (reference sequence). The chain's CDR3 is CSAGERPGSGNQPQHF. DNA for the CDR3: TGCAGTGCTGGAGAAAGACCGGGGTCTGGCAATCAGCCCCAGCATTTT.

This chain connects TRBV4-1 to TRBJ2-3; 7 bases align to TRBD2. Trimming took 6 bases from V and 6 from J; bases not matched to a gene: 24. Per germline, CDR1 MGHRA and CDR2 YSYEKL. CDR3 length: 19 residues. As DNA, the CDR3 is TGCGCCAGCAGTCACCGGGTCGCGGGGTCTAGCGGTGCGGGTGATACGCAGTATTTT. This codes for CASSHRVAGSSGAGDTQYF.

This clonotype was recorded once. This chain uses TRBV5-4 with TRBJ2-1, with 9 bases fitting TRBD1. The germline V gene has CDR1 SGHNT and CDR2 YYREEE (reference sequence). J gave up 6 bases and V 4 bases, and 11 bases lay outside the gene matches. The CDR3 is 16 residues long. Here the CDR3 DNA reads TGTGCCAGCAGCCGGGGGACAGGGAGGGGTGGCAATGAGCAGTTCTTC. Its protein product is CASSRGTGRGGNEQFF.

The rearrangement uses TRBV5-8 and TRBJ2-3, with D unclear. There are 12 residues in the CDR3. Trimming shortened V by 4 bases and J by 4 bases, and 7 bases separated the two germline ends. CDR1 and CDR2 from the germline V gene are SGHTS and YDEGEE. Written as DNA, the CDR3 is TGTGCCAGCAGCCGGTATGCAGATACGCAGTATTTT. This gives the protein CASSRYADTQYF.

There are a few counts of this clonotype. The chain couples TRBV29-1 to TRBJ2-7; D gene uncertain. Per the germline V gene, CDR1 is SQVTM and CDR2 is ANQGSEA. The CDR3 length is 14 residues. V was trimmed by 2 bases and J by 0 bases, leaving 11 bases between them. The CDR3 is CSVELEGNSYEQYF. CDR3 sequence (DNA): TGCAGCGTTGAATTGGAAGGTAACTCCTACGAGCAGTACTTC.

The rearrangement links TRBV10-3 to TRBJ2-3; tentatively, D is TRBD2 (5 bases). Trimming pared 9 bases from V and 4 bases from J, leaving 14 bases between. This CDR3 spans 13 amino acids. Germline CDR1 ENHRY, CDR2 SYGVKD. CDR3 sequence (DNA): TGTGCCATAGGTGGCCGGAGGCCAGATACGCAGTATTTT. Protein product: CAIGGRRPDTQYF.

The CDR3: CASSPSFEAFF. The CDR3 region has the DNA TGTGCCAGCAGCCCGTCCTTTGAAGCTTTCTTT. This sequence joins TRBV7-9 and TRBJ1-1; D remains unclear. V lost 5 bases to trimming and J lost 7 bases, with 8 bases between them. The CDR3 loop spans 11 amino acids. The germline CDR1 and CDR2 sequences are SEHNR and FQNEAQ (reference sequence).

The CDR3 DNA follows: TGCAGTGCTAGTTGGGCGGGCTTGGAGACCCAGTACTTC. Protein product: CSASWAGLETQYF. The chain combines TRBV20-1 with TRBJ2-5; perhaps TRBD2 as D (5 bases). Germline V gene lookup returns CDR1 DFQATT and CDR2 SNEGSKA (reference sequence). V lost 3 bases and J 5 bases, leaving 13 bases between the germline ends. The CDR3 totals 13 residues.

Turning to this clonotype: The junction differs from germline at one of its ends, possibly a read error. The chain recombines TRBV7-2 with TRBJ2-2; D gene uncertain. CDR3 length equals 15 residues. Germline-derived CDR1 and CDR2 are SGHTA and FQGNSA. The CDR3 DNA sequence: TGTGCCGGCAGCTTAAGGCATCCTAACACCGGGGAGCTGTTTTTT. Amino acids: CAGSLRHPNTGELFF. Combining the CDR3 with reference TRBV7-2 and TRBJ2-2 gives the whole variable domain GAGVSQSPSNKVTEKGKDVELRCDPISGHTALYWYRQSLGQGLEFLIYFQGNSAPDKSGLPSDRFSAERTGGSVSTLTIQRTQQEDSAVYLCAGSLRHPNTGELFFGEGSRLTVL.

In this sample, this clonotype turned up a few times. This rearrangement joins TRBV27 to TRBJ2-1; 11 nucleotides line up with TRBD2. CDR3 size: 15 residues. The J segment lost 7 bases and the V segment lost 7 bases, leaving 9 bases of the junction unmatched. In germline, CDR1 is MNHEY, CDR2 SMNVEV (reference sequence). The CDR3 spells CASIRTSGWANEQFF. In DNA, the CDR3 is TGTGCCAGCATTCGGACTAGCGGGTGGGCGAATGAGCAGTTCTTC.

V and J are TRBV14 and TRBJ1-2; D gene ambiguous. Looked up from germline, CDR1 is SGHDN and CDR2 is FVKESK. V lost 0 bases and J 2 bases, leaving 10 bases between the germline ends. CDR3 length: 15 amino acids. The CDR3 here is CASSQDGVMNYGYTF. CDR3 sequence (DNA): TGTGCCAGCAGCCAAGATGGGGTGATGAACTATGGCTACACCTTC.

The chain has TRBV28 and TRBJ1-1, with 7 bases aligning to TRBD1. CDR1 and CDR2 from the germline V gene are MDHEN and SYDVKM. There are 15 residues in the CDR3. V gave up 6 bases and J gave up 5 bases; unmatched junction bases: 12. This CDR3 is CASRPLTGTGTEAFF. In nucleotides, the CDR3 is TGTGCCAGCAGACCCCTGACAGGGACTGGGACTGAAGCTTTCTTT.

This clonotype was counted only a few times. The genes are TRBV12-3 or TRBV12-4 and TRBJ2-3; D might be TRBD1 or TRBD2, each matching 5 bases. CDR3 size: 12 residues. The germline V and J ends were trimmed by 8 bases and 3 bases, with 9 bases remaining between them. This chain's CDR3 is CASGDPTDTQYF. For the CDR3, the DNA is TGTGCCAGCGGGGACCCAACAGATACGCAGTATTTT.

This clonotype was observed a few times. The rearrangement uses TRBV6-4 and TRBJ2-1, with TRBD1 as a possible D gene (7 bases). The CDR3 loop spans 14 amino acids. Trimming stripped 1 base from V and 15 bases from J, with 19 bases between. The germline gives CDR1 MRHNA, CDR2 SNTAGT. CDR3 in amino acids: CASSDLGGAGGLFF. CDR3 nucleotide sequence: TGTGCCAGCAGTGACTTAGGAGGGGCAGGGGGGCTGTTCTTC.

This clonotype was counted only a few times. This rearrangement joins TRBV6-6 to TRBJ1-5; perhaps TRBD1 as D (5 bases). Germline V lookup: CDR1 MNHNY, CDR2 SVGAGI (reference sequence). The CDR3 covers 14 residues. Trimming pared 5 bases from V and 7 bases from J, leaving 15 bases between. CDR3 in DNA: TGTGCCAGCAGTCCCTCGGGGGTGACCCAGCCCCAGCATTTT. Its protein product is CASSPSGVTQPQHF.

This chain joins TRBV5-1 and TRBJ1-2; D gene ambiguous. The CDR3 totals 14 residues. Trimming removed 0 bases from V and 3 bases from J, with 9 bases in between. Germline V gives CDR1 SGHRS, CDR2 YFSETQ. The CDR3 spells CASSLGRADYGYTF. The CDR3 bases are TGCGCCAGCAGCTTGGGACGGGCGGACTATGGCTACACCTTC.

This clonotype was counted once. The rearrangement uses TRBV5-1 and TRBJ2-3, with 15 bases fitting TRBD2. From germline, CDR1 is SGHRS and CDR2 YFSETQ. The CDR3 is 16 amino acids. Unmatched junction bases numbered 6, after V lost 4 bases and J lost 6 bases. CDR3 amino acids: CASSGGLAGGPDTQYF. Written as DNA, the CDR3 is TGCGCCAGCAGCGGGGGACTAGCGGGGGGACCGGATACGCAGTATTTT.

Concerning this clonotype: Its ends do not fully match the called genes, so a read error is possible. V is TRBV7-7 and J is TRBJ2-3, with D possibly being TRBD1 or TRBD2 (5 bases each). The germline gives CDR1 SSHAT, CDR2 FNYEAQ (reference sequence). The CDR3 is 15 residues long. The CDR3 sequence: CASSFGLGETDTQYF. Written as DNA, the CDR3 is TGTGCTAGCAGCTTCGGTTTAGGGGAGACAGATACGCAGTATTTT.

This clonotype was seen more than once but under ten times. The chain combines TRBV5-1 with TRBJ2-5, with D tentatively TRBD2 (5 bases). The germline V and J ends were trimmed by 2 bases and 7 bases, with 9 bases remaining between them. From germline, CDR1 is SGHRS and CDR2 YFSETQ. The CDR3 covers 12 residues. CDR3 in amino acids: CASSLYRGTQYF. CDR3 DNA: TGCGCCAGCAGCTTATACCGGGGGACCCAGTACTTC.

This clonotype was counted only a few times. The J gene is TRBJ2-7, the V gene TRBV7-9; D gene uncertain. Trimming left V 5 bases short and J 2 bases short, with 19 bases between. In germline, CDR1 is SEHNR, CDR2 FQNEAQ (reference sequence). The CDR3 is 16 residues long. CDR3 sequence: CASSPRSYRATYEQYF. DNA for the CDR3: TGTGCCAGCAGCCCGAGATCATACCGAGCTACCTACGAGCAGTACTTC. Drawing the rest from reference TRBV7-9 and TRBJ2-7, the complete variable domain is DTGVSQNPRHKITKRGQNVTFRCDPISEHNRLYWYRQTLGQGPEFLTYFQNEAQLEKSRLLSDRFSAERPKGSFSTLEIQRTEQGDSAMYLCASSPRSYRATYEQYFGPGTRLTVT.